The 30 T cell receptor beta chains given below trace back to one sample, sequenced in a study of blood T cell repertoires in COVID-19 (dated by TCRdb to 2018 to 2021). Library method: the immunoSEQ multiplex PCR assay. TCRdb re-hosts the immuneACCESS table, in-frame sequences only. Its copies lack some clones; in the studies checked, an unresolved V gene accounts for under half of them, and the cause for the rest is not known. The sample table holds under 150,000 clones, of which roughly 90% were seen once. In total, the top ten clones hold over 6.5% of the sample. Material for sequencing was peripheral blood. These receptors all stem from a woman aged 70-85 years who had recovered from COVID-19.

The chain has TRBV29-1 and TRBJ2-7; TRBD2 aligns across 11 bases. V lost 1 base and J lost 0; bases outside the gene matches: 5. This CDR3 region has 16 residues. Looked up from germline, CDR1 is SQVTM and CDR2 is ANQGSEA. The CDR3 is CSVEGGTSGNSYEQYF. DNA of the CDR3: TGCAGCGTTGAAGGAGGGACTAGCGGCAACTCCTACGAGCAGTACTTC.

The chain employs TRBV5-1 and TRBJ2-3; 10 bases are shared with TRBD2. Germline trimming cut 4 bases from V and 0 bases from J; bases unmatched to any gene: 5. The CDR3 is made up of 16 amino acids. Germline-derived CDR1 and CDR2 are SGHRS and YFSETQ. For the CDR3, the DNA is TGCGCCAGCAGCGGACAGCGGGGGGGTAGCACAGATACGCAGTATTTT. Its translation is CASSGQRGGSTDTQYF.

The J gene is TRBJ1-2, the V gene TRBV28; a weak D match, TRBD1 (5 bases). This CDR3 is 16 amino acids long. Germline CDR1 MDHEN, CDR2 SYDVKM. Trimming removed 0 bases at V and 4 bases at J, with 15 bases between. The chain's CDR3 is CASSLWEPDSRYGYTF. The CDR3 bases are TGTGCCAGCAGTTTATGGGAGCCAGACAGCCGCTATGGCTACACCTTC.

The CDR3 is CASSDREWNIQYF. The CDR3 nucleotides read TGTGCCAGCAGCGACAGGGAATGGAACATTCAGTACTTC. The chain employs TRBV12-3 or TRBV12-4 and TRBJ2-4; the match to TRBD1 covers 7 bases. The V gene end was trimmed by 6 bases and the J gene end by 7 bases; junction bases not matched to a gene: 6. The CDR3 covers 13 residues.

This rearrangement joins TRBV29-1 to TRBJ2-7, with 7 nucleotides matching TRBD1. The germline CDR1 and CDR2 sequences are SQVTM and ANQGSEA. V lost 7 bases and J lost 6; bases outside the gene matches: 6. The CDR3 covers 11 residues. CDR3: CSAGTDLEQYF. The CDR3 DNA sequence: TGCAGCGCGGGGACAGACCTCGAGCAGTACTTC.

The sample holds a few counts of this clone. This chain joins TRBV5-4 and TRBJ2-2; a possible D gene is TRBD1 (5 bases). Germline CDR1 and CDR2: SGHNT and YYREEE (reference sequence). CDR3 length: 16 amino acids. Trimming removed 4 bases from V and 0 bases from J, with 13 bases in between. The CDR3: CASSLRTPSNTGELFF. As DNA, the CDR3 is TGTGCCAGCAGCCTAAGGACACCGTCGAACACCGGGGAGCTGTTTTTT.

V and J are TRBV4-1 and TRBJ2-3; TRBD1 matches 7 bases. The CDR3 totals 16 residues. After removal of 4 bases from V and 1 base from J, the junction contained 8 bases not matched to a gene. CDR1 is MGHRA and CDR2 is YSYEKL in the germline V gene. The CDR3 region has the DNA TGCGCCAGCAGCCTAGTCGGACAGGATCGCACAGATACGCAGTATTTT. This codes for CASSLVGQDRTDTQYF.

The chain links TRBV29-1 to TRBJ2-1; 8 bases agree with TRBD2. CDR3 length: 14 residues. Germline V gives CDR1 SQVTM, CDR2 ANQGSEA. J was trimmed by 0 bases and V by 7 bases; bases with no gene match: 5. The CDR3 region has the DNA TGCAGCGCCCCCGGGACTAGCTCCTACAATGAGCAGTTCTTC. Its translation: CSAPGTSSYNEQFF.

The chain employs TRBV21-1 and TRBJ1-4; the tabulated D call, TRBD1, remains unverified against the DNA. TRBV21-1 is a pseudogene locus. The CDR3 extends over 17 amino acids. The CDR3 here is CASSKSGPSRTDEKLFF. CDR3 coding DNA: TGTGCCAGCAGCAAATCGGGGCCGTCCAGGACAGATGAAAAACTGTTTTTT.

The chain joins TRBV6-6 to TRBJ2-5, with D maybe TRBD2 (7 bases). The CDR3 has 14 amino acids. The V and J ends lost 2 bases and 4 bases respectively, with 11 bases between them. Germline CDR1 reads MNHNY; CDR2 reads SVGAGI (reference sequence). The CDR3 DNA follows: TGTGCCAGCAGTTACAGGGGGGGACGAGAGACCCAGTACTTC. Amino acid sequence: CASSYRGGRETQYF.

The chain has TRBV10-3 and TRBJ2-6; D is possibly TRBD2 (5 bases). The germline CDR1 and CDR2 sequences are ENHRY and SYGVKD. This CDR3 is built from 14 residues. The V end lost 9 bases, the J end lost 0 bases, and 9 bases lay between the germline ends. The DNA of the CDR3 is TGTGCCATACCCGGGGACTCTGGGGCCAACGTCCTGACTTTC. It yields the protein CAIPGDSGANVLTF.

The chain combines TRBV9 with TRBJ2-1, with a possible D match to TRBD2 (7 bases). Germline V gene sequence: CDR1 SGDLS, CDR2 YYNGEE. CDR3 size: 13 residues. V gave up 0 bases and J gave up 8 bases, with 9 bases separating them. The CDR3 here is CASSVEGGDEQFF. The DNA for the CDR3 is TGTGCCAGCAGCGTAGAAGGGGGGGATGAGCAGTTCTTC.

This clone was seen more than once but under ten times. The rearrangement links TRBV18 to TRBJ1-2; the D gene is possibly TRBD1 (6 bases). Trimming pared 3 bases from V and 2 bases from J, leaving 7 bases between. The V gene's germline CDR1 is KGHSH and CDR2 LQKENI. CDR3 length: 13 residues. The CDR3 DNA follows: TGTGCCAGCTCACCCGACAGGAACTATGGCTACACCTTC. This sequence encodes CASSPDRNYGYTF.

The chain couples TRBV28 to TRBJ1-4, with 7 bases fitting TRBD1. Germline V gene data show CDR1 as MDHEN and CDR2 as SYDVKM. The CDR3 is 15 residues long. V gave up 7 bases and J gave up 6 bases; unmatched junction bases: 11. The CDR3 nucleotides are TGTGCCAGCATAAGGGCAGGGGGTACGTATGAAAAACTGTTTTTT. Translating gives CASIRAGGTYEKLFF. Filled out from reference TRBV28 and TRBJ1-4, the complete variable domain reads DVKVTQSSRYLVKRTGEKVFLECVQDMDHENMFWYRQDPGLGLRLIYFSYDVKMKEKGDIPEGYSVSREKKERFSLILESASTNQTSMYLCASIRAGGTYEKLFFGSGTQLSVL.

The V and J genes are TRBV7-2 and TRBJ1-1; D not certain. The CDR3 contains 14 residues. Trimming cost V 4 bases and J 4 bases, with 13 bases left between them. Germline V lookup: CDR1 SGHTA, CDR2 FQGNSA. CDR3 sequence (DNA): TGTGCCAGCAGCTCGCAACCTGCGAGCACTGAAGCTTTCTTT. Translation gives CASSSQPASTEAFF.

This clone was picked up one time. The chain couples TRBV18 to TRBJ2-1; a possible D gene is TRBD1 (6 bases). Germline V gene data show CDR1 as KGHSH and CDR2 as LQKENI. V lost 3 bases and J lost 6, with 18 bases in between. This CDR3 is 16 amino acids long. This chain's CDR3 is CASSPWVGAAGNEQFF. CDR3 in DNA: TGTGCCAGCTCACCCTGGGTGGGGGCGGCCGGCAATGAGCAGTTCTTC.

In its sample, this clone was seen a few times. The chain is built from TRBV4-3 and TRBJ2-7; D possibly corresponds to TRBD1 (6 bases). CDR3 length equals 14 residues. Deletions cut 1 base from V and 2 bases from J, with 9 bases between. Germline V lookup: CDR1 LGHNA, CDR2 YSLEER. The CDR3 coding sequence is TGCGCCAGCAGCCAAGGCTCAGGGGCCTACGAGCAGTACTTC. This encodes CASSQGSGAYEQYF.

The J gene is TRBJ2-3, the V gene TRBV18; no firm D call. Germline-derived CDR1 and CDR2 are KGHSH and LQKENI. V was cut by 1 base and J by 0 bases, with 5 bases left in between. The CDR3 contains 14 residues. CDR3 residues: CASSPRRSTDTQYF. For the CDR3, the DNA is TGTGCCAGCTCACCACGGCGGAGCACAGATACGCAGTATTTT.

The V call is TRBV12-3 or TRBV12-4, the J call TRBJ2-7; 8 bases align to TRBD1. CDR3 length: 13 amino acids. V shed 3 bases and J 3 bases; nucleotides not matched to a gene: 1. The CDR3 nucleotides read TGTGCCAGCAGTTTCGGACAGGGCTACGAGCAGTACTTC. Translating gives CASSFGQGYEQYF.

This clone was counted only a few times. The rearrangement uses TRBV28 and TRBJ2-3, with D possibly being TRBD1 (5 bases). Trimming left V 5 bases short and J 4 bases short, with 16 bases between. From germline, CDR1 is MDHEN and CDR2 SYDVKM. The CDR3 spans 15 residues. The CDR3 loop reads CASSPDRKGADTQYF. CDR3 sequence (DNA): TGTGCCAGCAGTCCAGACAGAAAAGGGGCAGATACGCAGTATTTT.

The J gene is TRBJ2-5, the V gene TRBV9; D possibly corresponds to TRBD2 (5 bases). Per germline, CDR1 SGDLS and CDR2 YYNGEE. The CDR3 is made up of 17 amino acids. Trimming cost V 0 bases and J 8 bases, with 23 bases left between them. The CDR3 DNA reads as TGTGCCAGCAGCGTAGTAGGCGGGCAGGCAACCAAGCGAACCCAGTACTTC. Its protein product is CASSVVGGQATKRTQYF.

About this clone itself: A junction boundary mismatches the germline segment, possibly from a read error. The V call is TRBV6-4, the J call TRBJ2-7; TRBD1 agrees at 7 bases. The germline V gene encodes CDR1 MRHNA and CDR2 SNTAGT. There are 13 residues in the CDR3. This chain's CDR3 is CPPHETGTRVQYF. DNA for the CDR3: TGCCCACCCCACGAGACAGGGACCAGGGTGCAGTACTTC.

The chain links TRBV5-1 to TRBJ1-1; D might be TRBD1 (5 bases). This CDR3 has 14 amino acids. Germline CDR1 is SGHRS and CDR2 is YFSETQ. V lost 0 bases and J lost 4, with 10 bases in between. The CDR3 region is CASSLEGQGTEAFF. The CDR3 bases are TGCGCCAGCAGCTTGGAGGGCCAGGGCACTGAAGCTTTCTTT.

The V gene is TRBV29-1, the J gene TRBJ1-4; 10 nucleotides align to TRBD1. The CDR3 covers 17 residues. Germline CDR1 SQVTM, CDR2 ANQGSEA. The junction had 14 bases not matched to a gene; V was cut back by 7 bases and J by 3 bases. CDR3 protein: CSASGSPGQGPNEKLFF. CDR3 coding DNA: TGCAGCGCCTCTGGCAGTCCGGGACAGGGGCCTAATGAAAAACTGTTTTTT.

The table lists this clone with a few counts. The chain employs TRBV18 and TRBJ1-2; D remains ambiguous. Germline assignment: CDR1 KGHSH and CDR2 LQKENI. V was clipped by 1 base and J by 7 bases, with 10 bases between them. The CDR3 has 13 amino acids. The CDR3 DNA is TGTGCCAGCTCACCACGGGTCGGAGGTGGCTACACCTTC. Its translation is CASSPRVGGGYTF.

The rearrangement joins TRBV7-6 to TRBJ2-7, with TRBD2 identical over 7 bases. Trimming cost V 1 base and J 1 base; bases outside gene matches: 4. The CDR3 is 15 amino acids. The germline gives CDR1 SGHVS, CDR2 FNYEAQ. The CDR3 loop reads CASSLGGGRSYEQYF. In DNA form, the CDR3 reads TGTGCCAGCAGCTTAGGGGGAGGGAGGTCCTACGAGCAGTACTTC.

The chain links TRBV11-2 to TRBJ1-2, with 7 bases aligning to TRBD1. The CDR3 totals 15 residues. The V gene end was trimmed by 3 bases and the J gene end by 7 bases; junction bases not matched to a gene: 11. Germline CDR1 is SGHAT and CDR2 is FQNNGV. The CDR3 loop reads CASSFLTGSSIGYTF. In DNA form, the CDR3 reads TGTGCCAGCAGCTTCCTGACAGGGTCCTCCATTGGCTACACCTTC.

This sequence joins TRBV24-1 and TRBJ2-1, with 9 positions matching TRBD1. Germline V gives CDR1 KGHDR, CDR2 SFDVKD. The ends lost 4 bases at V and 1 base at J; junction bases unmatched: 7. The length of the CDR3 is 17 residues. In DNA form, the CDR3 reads TGTGCCACCAGTGACCGGGACAGGGCAAGGTCCTACAATGAGCAGTTCTTC. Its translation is CATSDRDRARSYNEQFF.

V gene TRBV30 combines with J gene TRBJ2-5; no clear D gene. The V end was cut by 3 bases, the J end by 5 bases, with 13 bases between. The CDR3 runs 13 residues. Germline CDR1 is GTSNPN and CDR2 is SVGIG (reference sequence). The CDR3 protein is CAWSVTGVETQYF. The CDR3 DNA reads TGTGCCTGGAGCGTAACGGGTGTCGAGACCCAGTACTTC.

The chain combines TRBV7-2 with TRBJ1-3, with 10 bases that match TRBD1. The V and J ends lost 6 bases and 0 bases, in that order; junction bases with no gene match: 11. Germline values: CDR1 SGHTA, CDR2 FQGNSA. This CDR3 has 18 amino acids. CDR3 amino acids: CASRRGTGASYSGNTIYF. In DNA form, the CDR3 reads TGTGCCAGCAGACGAGGGACAGGGGCTTCCTACTCTGGAAACACCATATATTTT. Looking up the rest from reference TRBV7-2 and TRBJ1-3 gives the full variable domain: GAGVSQSPSNKVTEKGKDVELRCDPISGHTALYWYRQSLGQGLEFLIYFQGNSAPDKSGLPSDRFSAERTGGSVSTLTIQRTQQEDSAVYLCASRRGTGASYSGNTIYFGEGSWLTVV.